This T cell receptor beta chain was sequenced for a study of cytomegalovirus exposure and HLA in healthy donors. Points on this clone: No antigen is known for it.

General study points: There were a few CMV-associated chains whose specificity for CMV antigens was confirmed in vitro. It was found in a later analysis that first-cohort TCR clusters tended to co-occur in the 90 to 150 validation repertoires.

The V gene's germline CDR1 is SGHAT and CDR2 FQNNGV. The CDR3 spans 16 residues. Trimming took 0 bases from V and 7 from J, leaving 16 bases between them. TCRdb's copy holds only in-frame clones and misses some; the assay was immunoSEQ multiplex PCR. The sample lists 250,000 or so clones, roughly 89% occurring once. This sequence originates from a man between 18 and 29 years old in good health and CMV-seronegative. V usage is TRBV11-2 and J usage is TRBJ2-1, with D possibly being TRBD2 (6 bases). Sequenced material: PBMCs. CDR3: CASSLERRGVFNEQFF. CDR3 coding DNA: TGTGCCAGCAGCTTAGAACGTCGCGGGGTGTTTAATGAGCAGTTCTTC.